These 26 T cell receptor beta chains originate from one sample sequenced in a study of PD-L1 blockade in urothelial cancer. This table comes from immunoSEQ multiplex PCR, and its TCRdb copy is limited to in-frame clones, with some not included. The table lists around 71,000 clones, around four fifths of them singletons. Sample time point: pretreatment peripheral blood. Specimen: PBMCs, collected around atezolizumab (anti-PD-L1) treatment. The source of these receptors is a man aged 35 to 55 with urothelial cancer.

The chain uses TRBV6-5 and TRBJ1-3; D unresolved. The ends were cut back, 2 bases at V and 7 bases at J, with 9 bases in the middle. The CDR3 contains 13 residues. Per germline, CDR1 MNHEY and CDR2 SVGAGI. The CDR3 DNA reads as TGTGCCAGCAGTTACAGCACCAGGAACACCATATATTTT. Protein product: CASSYSTRNTIYF.

The J gene is TRBJ2-3, the V gene TRBV13; 7 bases map to TRBD1. There are 14 residues in the CDR3. Losses at the gene ends were 5 bases for V and 4 bases for J; bases not matched to a gene: 6. Germline V lookup: CDR1 PRHDT, CDR2 FYEKMQ (reference sequence). CDR3 nucleotides: TGTGCCAGCAGCCTGACAGGGTCCCCAGATACGCAGTATTTT. It yields the protein CASSLTGSPDTQYF.

V is TRBV4-3 and J is TRBJ2-7; 10 bases match TRBD2. The germline gives CDR1 LGHNA, CDR2 YSLEER. The CDR3 totals 15 residues. With V trimmed by 1 base and J by 6 bases, 6 bases remained unmatched. CDR3 sequence reads: CASSQGASGSSEQYF. The CDR3 nucleotides read TGCGCCAGCAGCCAAGGGGCTAGCGGGAGTAGCGAGCAGTACTTC.

The J gene is TRBJ2-3, the V gene TRBV7-3; possible D gene TRBD1, 6 bases. The germline V and J ends were trimmed by 5 bases and 4 bases, with 13 bases remaining between them. Germline values: CDR1 SGHTA, CDR2 FQGTGA. CDR3 size: 14 residues. The CDR3: CASSLLGHSDTQYF. In nucleotides, the CDR3 is TGTGCCAGCAGCCTCCTGGGACATTCAGATACGCAGTATTTT.

The chain recombines TRBV6-5 with TRBJ1-3, with D hard to call. Germline V gene data show CDR1 as MNHEY and CDR2 as SVGAGI. The CDR3 is made up of 16 amino acids. Trimming took off 0 bases at V and 0 bases at J, with 9 bases between the two ends. The CDR3 DNA reads as TGTGCCAGCAGTTACTCCACGGTCTCCTCTGGAAACACCATATATTTT. It yields the protein CASSYSTVSSGNTIYF.

This clone was detected once. The chain joins TRBV6-1 to TRBJ2-1, with TRBD2 matching over 9 bases. J was trimmed by 5 bases and V by 3 bases; bases with no gene match: 5. The CDR3 is 15 residues long. Germline V lookup: CDR1 MNHNS, CDR2 SASEGT. The CDR3 is CASSDGGRGNNEQFF. CDR3 in DNA: TGTGCCAGCAGTGATGGCGGGAGGGGGAACAATGAGCAGTTCTTC.

The chain is built from TRBV28 and TRBJ1-5, with D possibly matching TRBD1 (5 bases). Germline assignment: CDR1 MDHEN and CDR2 SYDVKM. The CDR3 extends over 13 amino acids. Trimming removed 6 bases from V and 3 bases from J, with 9 bases in between. The DNA of the CDR3 is TGTGCCAGCAGCGACAGCTTCAATCAGCCCCAGCATTTT. As protein: CASSDSFNQPQHF.

This chain links TRBV6-5 with TRBJ1-1; D is undetermined. The CDR3 consists of 15 residues. Germline V gene lookup returns CDR1 MNHEY and CDR2 SVGAGI. Trimming stripped 5 bases from V and 5 bases from J, with 18 bases between. DNA for the CDR3: TGTGCCAGCAGTCCCCGGCTACCCGGGATGACTGAAGCTTTCTTT. Amino acid sequence: CASSPRLPGMTEAFF.

The chain has TRBV30 and TRBJ2-1, with TRBD2 matching 11 bases. The CDR3 has 15 residues. Germline trimming cut 3 bases from V and 5 bases from J; bases unmatched to any gene: 6. Looked up from germline, CDR1 is GTSNPN and CDR2 is SVGIG (reference sequence). CDR3 DNA sequence: TGTGCCTGGAGCGTTATAGCGGGAGGGGACAATGAGCAGTTCTTC. It is translated as CAWSVIAGGDNEQFF.

This clone was seen only once. J is TRBJ1-2 and V is TRBV2; 7 bases map to TRBD1. Trimming at V came to 2 bases and at J to 6 bases, leaving 0 bases not matched to a gene. The CDR3 consists of 12 residues. Germline lookup yields CDR1 SNHLY and CDR2 FYNNEI. The chain's CDR3 is CASSETGDGYTF. For the CDR3, the DNA is TGTGCCAGCAGTGAAACAGGGGATGGCTACACCTTC.

The chain combines TRBV23-1 with TRBJ1-3; D ambiguous. TRBV23-1 is flagged as an ORF with uncertain function. This CDR3 comprises 19 residues. V was cut by 6 bases and J by 0 bases, with 24 bases left in between. The CDR3 is CASRNLREPFPSSGNTIYF. CDR3 nucleotide sequence: TGCGCCAGCAGAAACCTACGGGAACCGTTCCCGAGCTCTGGAAACACCATATATTTT.

The chain employs TRBV7-9 and TRBJ1-4; possibly TRBD1 for D (5 bases). V lost 4 bases, J lost 4 bases, and 7 bases lay in between. Per the germline V gene, CDR1 is SEHNR and CDR2 is FQNEAQ (reference sequence). This CDR3 has 13 amino acids. CDR3 in amino acids: CASSSGGNEKLFF. CDR3 nucleotide sequence: TGTGCCAGCAGCTCCGGGGGTAATGAAAAACTGTTTTTT.

The chain is built from TRBV6-5 and TRBJ2-7; 10 bases map to TRBD1. The CDR3 covers 14 residues. The germline CDR1 and CDR2 sequences are MNHEY and SVGAGI. V dropped 4 bases and J dropped 6; count of bases not matched to a gene: 6. CDR3 coding DNA: TGTGCCAGCAGTTCGGGACAGGGGTTAGTCGAGCAGTACTTC. Translated, it gives CASSSGQGLVEQYF.

The rearrangement joins TRBV10-3 to TRBJ1-2; no firm D call. Trimming took off 2 bases at V and 2 bases at J, with 6 bases between the two ends. Germline CDR1 ENHRY, CDR2 SYGVKD. This CDR3 is 13 amino acids long. In DNA, the CDR3 is TGTGCCATCAGTGAGACTGAAAACTATGGCTACACCTTC. Protein product: CAISETENYGYTF.

The chain couples TRBV6-5 to TRBJ2-7; no clear D gene. The CDR3 spans 11 residues. Germline CDR1 reads MNHEY; CDR2 reads SVGAGI. V lost 6 bases, J lost 6 bases, and 9 bases lay in between. In DNA, the CDR3 is TGTGCCAGCAGCCGAGGAAGCGAGCAGTACTTC. Its translation: CASSRGSEQYF.

In this sample, this clone turned up a few times. V and J are TRBV6-1 and TRBJ1-5; 9 nucleotides agree with TRBD1. V shed 7 bases, J shed 6 bases, and the junction held 7 bases outside the gene matches. Germline V lookup: CDR1 MNHNS, CDR2 SASEGT. This CDR3 has 14 amino acids. The CDR3 sequence is CASTGTGLIQPQHF. The CDR3 DNA follows: TGTGCCAGCACCGGGACAGGGTTAATTCAGCCCCAGCATTTT.

The J gene is TRBJ2-2, the V gene TRBV15; TRBD2 might be the D (6 bases). This CDR3 contains 16 residues. V lost 1 base and J 1 base, leaving 10 bases between the germline ends. Germline CDR1 is LNHNV and CDR2 is YYDKDF (reference sequence). Here the CDR3 DNA reads TGTGCCACCAGCAGAGCGGGCGGGGTGAACACCGGGGAGCTGTTTTTT. Amino acids: CATSRAGGVNTGELFF. The full variable domain, completed using reference TRBV15 and TRBJ2-2, is DAMVIQNPRYQVTQFGKPVTLSCSQTLNHNVMYWYQQKSSQAPKLLFHYYDKDFNNEADTPDNFQSRRPNTSFCFLDIRSPGLGDTAMYLCATSRAGGVNTGELFFGEGSRLTVL.

This clone has only one observation. This chain connects TRBV5-5 to TRBJ1-5; 11 nucleotides agree with TRBD1. Germline values: CDR1 SGHKS, CDR2 YYEKEE (reference sequence). Trimming at V came to 3 bases and at J to 1 base, leaving 3 bases not matched to a gene. The CDR3 is made up of 16 amino acids. CDR3 DNA sequence: TGTGCCAGCAGCTGGGGGACAGGGGGAAGCAATCAGCCCCAGCATTTT. It encodes CASSWGTGGSNQPQHF.

The chain employs TRBV28 and TRBJ1-1, with D perhaps TRBD1 (5 bases). Germline V gene lookup returns CDR1 MDHEN and CDR2 SYDVKM. V lost 6 bases to trimming and J lost 9 bases, with 20 bases between them. This CDR3 spans 14 amino acids. CDR3 amino acids: CASRSSAGLGKAFF. CDR3 coding DNA: TGTGCCAGCAGAAGCTCTGCAGGGTTGGGGAAAGCTTTCTTT. The full variable domain, with the rest looked up from reference TRBV28 and TRBJ1-1, is DVKVTQSSRYLVKRTGEKVFLECVQDMDHENMFWYRQDPGLGLRLIYFSYDVKMKEKGDIPEGYSVSREKKERFSLILESASTNQTSMYLCASRSSAGLGKAFFGQGTRLTVV.

The chain links TRBV9 to TRBJ2-2, with unresolved D. Looked up from germline, CDR1 is SGDLS and CDR2 is YYNGEE. V was shortened by 2 bases and J by 6 bases, with 8 bases between the two germline ends. This CDR3 comprises 13 residues. CDR3 DNA sequence: TGTGCCAGCAGCGTTGGAGATCCCGGGGAGCTGTTTTTT. Translated: CASSVGDPGELFF.

This chain joins TRBV15 and TRBJ2-1, with 7 positions matching TRBD2. V shed 5 bases and J 6 bases; nucleotides not matched to a gene: 4. This CDR3 comprises 13 residues. Germline V gene data show CDR1 as LNHNV and CDR2 as YYDKDF (reference sequence). CDR3 sequence reads: CATSVTSINEQFF. The CDR3 coding sequence is TGTGCCACCAGCGTGACTAGCATCAATGAGCAGTTCTTC.

V is TRBV6-5 and J is TRBJ1-1, with 7 nucleotides matching TRBD1. The CDR3 is 14 residues long. J was trimmed by 1 base and V by 3 bases; bases with no gene match: 2. Germline assignment: CDR1 MNHEY and CDR2 SVGAGI. The CDR3: CASSYGTENTEAFF. The CDR3 coding sequence is TGTGCCAGCAGTTATGGGACAGAGAACACTGAAGCTTTCTTT.

V gene TRBV7-8 combines with J gene TRBJ2-4; maybe TRBD1 (6 bases). This CDR3 region has 15 residues. CDR1 and CDR2 from the germline V gene are SGHVS and FQNEAQ. V lost 5 bases and J lost 5, with 16 bases in between. CDR3 region: CASSRTEQRENIQYF. The CDR3 nucleotides are TGTGCCAGCAGCAGGACAGAACAAAGGGAAAACATTCAGTACTTC. Using reference TRBV7-8 and TRBJ2-4 for the parts outside the CDR3, the full variable domain is GAGVSQSPRYKVAKRGQDVALRCDPISGHVSLFWYQQALGQGPEFLTYFQNEAQLDKSGLPSDRFFAERPEGSVSTLKIQRTQQEDSAVYLCASSRTEQRENIQYFGAGTRLSVL.

This clone was counted only a few times. The chain couples TRBV4-1 to TRBJ2-1; 8 bases match TRBD2. Trimming took 2 bases from V and 7 from J; bases not matched to a gene: 7. The germline CDR1 and CDR2 sequences are MGHRA and YSYEKL. This CDR3 has 15 residues. The CDR3 is CASSQFSSGLNEQFF. In DNA form, the CDR3 reads TGCGCCAGCAGCCAATTTTCTAGCGGGCTGAATGAGCAGTTCTTC.

The chain links TRBV28 to TRBJ2-7; 9 nucleotides align to TRBD1. With V trimmed by 5 bases and J by 6 bases, 8 bases remained unmatched. This CDR3 region has 14 residues. Germline V gene data show CDR1 as MDHEN and CDR2 as SYDVKM. The CDR3 sequence is CASSPRQGGSEQYF. CDR3 DNA sequence: TGTGCCAGCAGTCCCAGACAGGGGGGGTCCGAGCAGTACTTC.

This rearrangement joins TRBV4-1 to TRBJ1-2; 7 bases align to TRBD1. Germline values: CDR1 MGHRA, CDR2 YSYEKL. After removal of 1 base from V and 3 bases from J, the junction contained 11 bases not matched to a gene. The length of the CDR3 is 17 residues. The CDR3 region has the DNA TGCGCCAGCAGCCAAGGGAGGACAGGAAAAGGGGACTATGGCTACACCTTC. This sequence encodes CASSQGRTGKGDYGYTF.